This TCR beta chain emerged from a study of cytomegalovirus exposure and HLA in healthy donors. On the study more broadly: Later, an analysis reported that the 95 to 150 validation repertoires had used the same platform as the roughly 700 first-cohort repertoires.

For this clone: Its antigen is currently unknown.

The V gene lost 4 bases and the J gene lost 0 bases, with 8 bases spanning the gap. Germline V gene lookup returns CDR1 LNHNV and CDR2 YYDKDF (reference sequence). This CDR3 is 14 amino acids long. The donors were in the approximately 110-subject validation cohort; that cohort was separate from the approximately 700-subject first cohort. Produced via immunoSEQ multiplex PCR; TCRdb's table is partial and in-frame only. Among 190,000 or so clones listed, about 80% were seen once. Study-wide findings and caveats: In vitro work confirmed that a few CMV-associated chains recognize CMV antigens. The authors listed over 150 TCR beta chains as cytomegalovirus-associated.

V and J are TRBV15 and TRBJ2-3; no definite D call. This TCR derives from a young woman in good health and CMV-seropositive. The specimen sequenced was PBMCs. CDR3 residues: CATSISPSTDTQYF. The DNA of the CDR3 is TGTGCCACCAGCATTTCTCCTAGCACAGATACGCAGTATTTT.